Described below is a single TCR beta chain sequence and its context. It lacks a known antigen. Qualities for individual bases were not recorded, and no much larger clone is one base off. This sample is drawn from a study of shared clonotypes between healthy human individuals (dated by TCRdb to 2020 to 2021). The study in broad terms: Two women and a few men aged 18 to 49 years were included in the cohort. Each donor's leukapheresis produced roughly between about 0.8 and 10 billion PBMCs. To estimate repertoire size and how much clonotype sharing occurs between individuals, the study deeply sequenced the blood TCR repertoires of 4 to 6 healthy adults. To increase sequencing depth and limit assay-specific biases, different laboratories used diverse techniques to prepare libraries and sequence TCR repertoires. Per donor, three plates each were used for CD4 naive and CD4 memory, two for CD8 naive, and one for CD8 memory.

Using the deep immunoSEQ assay, multiplex PCR amplified TCR CDR3 regions from genomic DNA. Genomic DNA extracted from each cell subset was distributed evenly over all wells of several immunoSEQ 96-well plates, and each plate served as one replicate. For sorted subsets, each replicate PCR was loaded with approximately 190 ng genomic DNA, equivalent to some 27,000 T cell genomes. The purified libraries were quantified using a Qubit 3.0 fluorometer, sized with a Bioanalyzer 2100, and then quantified again using the KAPA Library Quantification kit. Each immunoSEQ 96-well plate was sequenced on its own single-read 150-cycle Illumina NextSeq 550 flow cell. On the study's bioinformatics: Because only junctional sequences without quality scores were contained in the immunoSEQ output, filtering matching that applied to full-length reads could not be performed. To assign V/J genes and CDR3, sequences were annotated using PyIR, a Python wrapper for IgBLAST v1.9, with IMGT germline references. Reads with weak V/J assignments (E-value above 1e-6), missing CDR3, stop codons, out-of-frame junctions, or ambiguous translated residues were removed. A V3J clonotype was defined by an identical inferred V gene, J gene, and CDR3 amino acid sequence. Percentage overlap between repertoires was computed as shared unique clonotypes divided by the size of the smaller repertoire. Repertoire richness was assessed with RTK rarefaction, the Chao1 estimator, and Recon v2.1 estimates of unobserved clonotypes. Generation probabilities were computed with OLGA for all TCRbeta clonotypes obtained by the gDNA method from four donors. In TCRdb, the immuneACCESS table is reduced to in-frame sequences with V and J assigned. These tables do not hold every clone; where another copy was compared, an unresolved V gene accounts for under half, and the others remain unexplained. V, J and clone size are taken as reported in that table, and D and trimming were inferred from the DNA itself. Across this sample there are over 750,000 clones, with roughly 96% seen only once. The ten largest clones add up to less than 0.25% of the sample.

CD8 naive samples were CD45RO-negative cells positively selected for CCR7, giving a CD45RA+CCR7+ population that excluded TemRA cells. Healthy HIV-negative adults with no recently reported acute infections or vaccinations were included as donors. Every donor was a Caucasian adult living in Nashville, Tennessee, USA. Blood was obtained by leukapheresis, after which PBMCs were separated by Ficoll-Histopaque density gradient centrifugation and cryopreserved in liquid nitrogen vapor phase. Analytical flow cytometry was used to check the purity and quantity of each magnetically sorted T cell population. Genomic DNA was isolated from every sorted fraction and measured by UV absorbance on a Nanodrop 2000c. Broader findings and caveats from the paper: Pairwise subsampling led to the expectation that sequencing depth would affect the degree of clonotype sharing among donors. Sharing across several donors was observed for approximately 5% of naive CD4, about 4% of naive CD8, about 2.3% of memory CD4, and around 0.42% of memory CD8 clonotypes. Because the study included a small number of donors, the genetic and exposure-history diversity represented was limited. Estimated clonotype richness was generally larger for naive than for memory subsets. Rarefaction of sorted-subset datasets indicated incomplete sequencing despite the large sequencing depth. Compared with non-shared clonotypes, clonotypes shared by all four sorted-subset donors had higher generation probabilities. Only blood was sampled, and tissue TCR repertoires likely differ from those in blood.

Counted from cysteine to phenylalanine, this CDR3 has 13 amino acids. Only CDR3 DNA remains: 39 bases, in frame from the first base. Via the germline V gene, CDR1 is SGHRS and CDR2 YFSETQ. Compared with germline, V lacks 4 bases and J lacks 5 bases; bases without a gene match: 6. The specimen was naive CD8+ T cells sorted from blood. Explained via the paper, the cell subset or site label denotes: CD45RA+CCR7+. This receptor was identified in a man aged 25-45 years in good health. The chain joins TRBV5-1 to TRBJ2-7; 7 bases in between match TRBD2. The CDR3 region: CASSNPGGDEQYF. In nucleotides, the sequence is TGCGCCAGCAGCAACCCTGGGGGGGACGAGCAGTACTTC.